A selection of T cell receptor beta chains follows, all from one sample in a study of beta chain features in type 1 diabetes. Repertoires were generated with immunoSEQ multiplex PCR, while TCRdb's copy carries only in-frame clones and drops some. Of more than 150,000 clones listed, around an eighth are singletons. Sample: central memory CD4+ T cells from blood. These receptors originate from a woman in her late teens or twenties in good health. The CDR3 runs from the conserved cysteine through the conserved F or W. A D gene is named only where the DNA matches it firmly. A row's size may be missing; if present it is once, few, many or a size class.

cdr3_aa: CASSIDKRANYEQYF
cdr3_nt: TGTGCCAGTAGTATAGATAAGCGGGCAAACTACGAGCAGTACTTC
d_call: -
clone_size: -
v_call: TRBV19
j_call: TRBJ2-7

cdr3_aa: CASSLAGGRYDTQYF
cdr3_nt: TGTGCCAGCAGCTTAGCGGGCGGGAGATATGATACGCAGTATTTT
d_call: TRBD2
clone_size: -
v_call: TRBV7-8
j_call: TRBJ2-3

cdr3_aa: CASSQGDLNTDTQYF
cdr3_nt: TGTGCCAGCAGCCAAGGGGACTTGAACACAGATACGCAGTATTTT
d_call: -
clone_size: few
v_call: TRBV14
j_call: TRBJ2-3

cdr3_aa: CAKGYGQHSGRRSYEQYF
cdr3_nt: TGTGCCAAAGGTTACGGGCAGCATAGCGGGAGACGATCCTACGAGCAGTACTTC
d_call: TRBD2
clone_size: few
v_call: TRBV15
j_call: TRBJ2-7

cdr3_aa: CASSLATGAAAQPQHF
cdr3_nt: TGTGCCAGCAGCTTGGCGACAGGGGCGGCGGCGCAGCCCCAGCATTTT
d_call: TRBD1
clone_size: -
v_call: TRBV7-9
j_call: TRBJ1-5

cdr3_aa: CASSINGYEQYF
cdr3_nt: TGTGCCAGTAGTATCAACGGCTACGAGCAGTACTTC
d_call: -
clone_size: once
v_call: TRBV19
j_call: TRBJ2-7

cdr3_aa: CASSQGGWEKSYEQYF
cdr3_nt: TGTGCCAGCAGCCAAGGTGGGTGGGAGAAGTCCTACGAGCAGTACTTC
d_call: -
clone_size: -
v_call: TRBV14
j_call: TRBJ2-7

cdr3_aa: CAWSAGTSGRIGELFF
cdr3_nt: TGTGCCTGGAGCGCCGGGACTAGCGGGAGAATCGGGGAGCTGTTTTTT
d_call: TRBD2
clone_size: few
v_call: TRBV30
j_call: TRBJ2-2

cdr3_aa: CASSSHRTSGVVGTDTQYF
cdr3_nt: TGCGCCAGCAGCTCGCACAGAACCAGCGGGGTGGTAGGCACAGATACGCAGTATTTT
d_call: TRBD2
clone_size: -
v_call: TRBV5-1
j_call: TRBJ2-3

cdr3_aa: CASSAHTGNEQFF
cdr3_nt: TGTGCCAGCAGTGCCCACACAGGGAATGAGCAGTTCTTC
d_call: -
clone_size: -
v_call: TRBV28
j_call: TRBJ2-1

cdr3_aa: CASSPQGLARYNEQFF
cdr3_nt: TGTGCCAGCAGCCCCCAGGGACTAGCGCGTTACAATGAGCAGTTCTTC
d_call: TRBD2
clone_size: -
v_call: TRBV9
j_call: TRBJ2-1

cdr3_aa: CASSHTGTSGRKPDTQYF
cdr3_nt: TGTGCCAGCAGCCACACCGGGACTAGCGGGAGGAAACCCGATACGCAGTATTTT
d_call: TRBD2
clone_size: -
v_call: TRBV4-2
j_call: TRBJ2-3

cdr3_aa: CASSVWTSGNEQFF
cdr3_nt: TGTGCCAGCAGCGTTTGGACTAGCGGGAATGAGCAGTTCTTC
d_call: TRBD2
clone_size: few
v_call: TRBV7-6
j_call: TRBJ2-1

cdr3_aa: CASEKVGANEQFF
cdr3_nt: TGTGCCAGCGAGAAGGTGGGGGCCAATGAGCAGTTCTTC
d_call: -
clone_size: few
v_call: TRBV6-6
j_call: TRBJ2-1

cdr3_aa: CASSYGQTQYF
cdr3_nt: TGTGCCAGCAGTTACGGGCAGACTCAGTACTTC
d_call: -
clone_size: -
v_call: TRBV6-6
j_call: TRBJ2-4

cdr3_aa: CSATGTDTYEQYF
cdr3_nt: TGCAGCGCCACCGGGACAGATACTTACGAGCAGTACTTC
d_call: TRBD1
clone_size: many
v_call: TRBV29-1
j_call: TRBJ2-7

cdr3_aa: CSVLQGAWSMNTEAFF
cdr3_nt: TGCAGCGTTCTTCAGGGGGCCTGGAGTATGAACACTGAAGCTTTCTTT
d_call: TRBD1
clone_size: -
v_call: TRBV29-1
j_call: TRBJ1-1

cdr3_aa: CASSWEGAGTEAFF
cdr3_nt: TGTGCCAGCAGCTGGGAAGGGGCCGGCACTGAAGCTTTCTTT
d_call: -
clone_size: -
v_call: TRBV7-9
j_call: TRBJ1-1

cdr3_aa: CASSLFGGRSTDTQYF
cdr3_nt: TGTGCCAGCAGCTTATTCGGGGGGCGTAGCACAGATACGCAGTATTTT
d_call: -
clone_size: -
v_call: TRBV5-6
j_call: TRBJ2-3

cdr3_aa: CASSDSSWQGANQPQHF
cdr3_nt: TGTGCCAGCAGTGACTCGAGTTGGCAGGGGGCAAATCAGCCCCAGCATTTT
d_call: TRBD1
clone_size: -
v_call: TRBV6-4
j_call: TRBJ1-5

cdr3_aa: CASSVEVAGDYNEQFF
cdr3_nt: TGTGCCAGCAGCGTGGAGGTAGCGGGAGACTACAATGAGCAGTTCTTC
d_call: TRBD2
clone_size: few
v_call: TRBV9
j_call: TRBJ2-1

cdr3_aa: CASRAARQGHEYF
cdr3_nt: TGTGCCAGCAGGGCAGCACGACAGGGTCATGAGTACTTC
d_call: TRBD1
clone_size: -
v_call: TRBV27
j_call: TRBJ2-7

cdr3_aa: CASSEGEAYNEQFF
cdr3_nt: TGTGCCAGCAGTGAGGGGGAGGCGTACAATGAGCAGTTCTTC
d_call: -
clone_size: -
v_call: TRBV6-4
j_call: TRBJ2-1

cdr3_aa: CASARGQGETQYF
cdr3_nt: TGTGCCAGCGCCAGGGGGCAGGGGGAGACCCAGTACTTC
d_call: TRBD1
clone_size: -
v_call: TRBV25-1
j_call: TRBJ2-5

cdr3_aa: CASRKGQGSYGYTF
cdr3_nt: TGTGCCAGCAGAAAAGGACAGGGGAGCTATGGCTACACCTTC
d_call: TRBD1
clone_size: -
v_call: TRBV6-5
j_call: TRBJ1-2

cdr3_aa: CASSLGQGTGELFF
cdr3_nt: TGTGCCAGCAGCTTGGGACAGGGCACCGGGGAGCTGTTTTTT
d_call: TRBD1
clone_size: once
v_call: TRBV7-2
j_call: TRBJ2-2

cdr3_aa: CASSYGHVRTDTQYF
cdr3_nt: TGTGCCAGCAGTTACGGCCACGTCCGCACAGATACGCAGTATTTT
d_call: -
clone_size: -
v_call: TRBV6-5
j_call: TRBJ2-3

cdr3_aa: CASSPPSRSDNEQFF
cdr3_nt: TGTGCCAGCTCACCACCGAGTCGAAGCGACAATGAGCAGTTCTTC
d_call: -
clone_size: -
v_call: TRBV18
j_call: TRBJ2-1

cdr3_aa: CASSQQVGGYYEQYF
cdr3_nt: TGCGCCAGCAGCCAACAGGTGGGCGGGTACTACGAGCAGTACTTC
d_call: -
clone_size: -
v_call: TRBV4-3
j_call: TRBJ2-7

cdr3_aa: CATLDRGNEQFF
cdr3_nt: TGTGCCACCCTGGACAGGGGAAATGAGCAGTTCTTC
d_call: TRBD1
clone_size: -
v_call: TRBV10-3
j_call: TRBJ2-1

cdr3_aa: CASSHPEQGGTFDTQYF
cdr3_nt: TGCGCCAGCAGCCACCCCGAACAGGGGGGAACCTTCGATACGCAGTATTTT
d_call: TRBD1
clone_size: few
v_call: TRBV4-1
j_call: TRBJ2-3

cdr3_aa: CASSLDRGLEPQHF
cdr3_nt: TGTGCCAGCAGCTTAGACAGGGGGCTAGAGCCCCAGCATTTT
d_call: TRBD1
clone_size: -
v_call: TRBV7-9
j_call: TRBJ1-5

cdr3_aa: CASSYDRGEAFF
cdr3_nt: TGTGCCAGCAGCTATGACAGGGGAGAAGCTTTCTTT
d_call: TRBD1
clone_size: -
v_call: TRBV7-3
j_call: TRBJ1-1

cdr3_aa: CASSSTGNSYEQYF
cdr3_nt: TGTGCCAGCAGCTCCACAGGGAACTCCTACGAGCAGTACTTC
d_call: -
clone_size: -
v_call: TRBV7-9
j_call: TRBJ2-7

cdr3_aa: CASSLHSSYEQYF
cdr3_nt: TGTGCCAGCAGCTTACATAGCTCCTACGAGCAGTACTTC
d_call: -
clone_size: few
v_call: TRBV11-2
j_call: TRBJ2-7

cdr3_aa: CAYGQEYGYTF
cdr3_nt: TGTGCCTACGGACAGGAGTATGGCTACACCTTC
d_call: TRBD1
clone_size: few
v_call: TRBV30
j_call: TRBJ1-2

cdr3_aa: CASSLGTGAGRRYEQYF
cdr3_nt: TGTGCCAGCAGCTTAGGTACAGGGGCAGGGAGGAGGTACGAGCAGTACTTC
d_call: -
clone_size: -
v_call: TRBV7-2
j_call: TRBJ2-7

cdr3_aa: CASPRLGGPPNTEAFF
cdr3_nt: TGTGCCTCCCCCCGTCTAGGGGGTCCACCGAACACTGAAGCTTTCTTT
d_call: -
clone_size: -
v_call: TRBV30
j_call: TRBJ1-1

cdr3_aa: CASNELATSTDTQYF
cdr3_nt: TGTGCCAGCAACGAACTAGCGACTAGCACAGATACGCAGTATTTT
d_call: TRBD2
clone_size: -
v_call: TRBV28
j_call: TRBJ2-3

cdr3_aa: CASSSPIGHANYGYTF
cdr3_nt: TGTGCCAGCAGTTCACCGATCGGACACGCTAACTATGGCTACACCTTC
d_call: -
clone_size: -
v_call: TRBV6-5
j_call: TRBJ1-2

cdr3_aa: CASSLWAGTEQETQYF
cdr3_nt: TGCGCCAGCAGCTTGTGGGCGGGGACGGAACAAGAGACCCAGTACTTC
d_call: -
clone_size: many
v_call: TRBV5-1
j_call: TRBJ2-5

cdr3_aa: CASSSPGDRFYNEQFF
cdr3_nt: TGCGCCAGCAGCTCGCCAGGGGACAGGTTTTACAATGAGCAGTTCTTC
d_call: TRBD1
clone_size: few
v_call: TRBV5-1
j_call: TRBJ2-1

cdr3_aa: CATSRDRTHTGELFF
cdr3_nt: TGTGCCACCAGCAGAGATCGAACACACACCGGGGAGCTGTTTTTT
d_call: -
clone_size: -
v_call: TRBV15
j_call: TRBJ2-2

cdr3_aa: CASSLALGGLTDEQYF
cdr3_nt: TGCGCCAGCAGCTTGGCCCTCGGGGGATTGACGGACGAGCAGTACTTC
d_call: -
clone_size: -
v_call: TRBV5-1
j_call: TRBJ2-7

cdr3_aa: CASSHPGGGRGYTF
cdr3_nt: TGTGCCAGCAGCCACCCCGGAGGGGGCCGGGGCTACACCTTC
d_call: TRBD1
clone_size: -
v_call: TRBV14
j_call: TRBJ1-2

cdr3_aa: CASSTIPGDEQYF
cdr3_nt: TGTGCCAGCAGCACAATACCAGGGGACGAGCAGTACTTC
d_call: -
clone_size: -
v_call: TRBV5-4
j_call: TRBJ2-7

cdr3_aa: CASGWLAVETQYF
cdr3_nt: TGTGCCAGTGGCTGGCTAGCTGTGGAGACCCAGTACTTC
d_call: -
clone_size: -
v_call: TRBV2
j_call: TRBJ2-5

cdr3_aa: CASSAANYGYTF
cdr3_nt: TGCGCCAGTAGCGCAGCTAACTATGGCTACACCTTC
d_call: -
clone_size: few
v_call: TRBV5-1
j_call: TRBJ1-2

cdr3_aa: CASSVGGSMNTEAFF
cdr3_nt: TGTGCCAGCAGCGTCGGGGGATCCATGAACACTGAAGCTTTCTTT
d_call: -
clone_size: -
v_call: TRBV9
j_call: TRBJ1-1